This TCR beta chain was sequenced in a study of neurological immune-mediated disorders. The germline V gene has CDR1 SNHLY and CDR2 FYNNEI. Trimming left V 8 bases short and J 3 bases short, with 14 bases between. CDR3 length equals 13 residues. The cDNA was produced through 5'RACE with 10-nucleotide random UMIs. The output of every sequencing run, over 170 million TCR-beta sequences, came from 15-18 subjects. TCRdb itself ran the 5' RACE reads through MiXCR, one entry per CDR3 protein. Counted here are around 80,000 distinct CDR3 sequences, 10% occurring once; the ten biggest clones make up roughly 2%.

The sequence was collected from a man aged 40-49 years in good health. The chain uses TRBV2 and TRBJ2-7, with D tentatively TRBD1 (6 bases). The specimen sequenced was PBMCs. The CDR3 nucleotides read TGTGCCAGCCTCGGGGACATGGACTACGAGCAGTACTTC. Its translation is CASLGDMDYEQYF. The whole variable domain, filled in from reference TRBV2 and TRBJ2-7, reads EPEVTQTPSHQVTQMGQEVILRCVPISNHLYFYWYRQILGQKVEFLVSFYNNEISEKSEIFDDQFSVERPDGSNFTLKIRSTKLEDSAMYFCASLGDMDYEQYFGPGTRLTVT.